A single sample gave rise to the 2 T cell receptor beta chains below, sequenced in a study of blood T cell repertoires in COVID-19. This table comes from immunoSEQ multiplex PCR, and its TCRdb copy is limited to in-frame clones, with some not included. The data show tens of thousands of clones, about 84% seen once. The sequencing sample was made of peripheral blood. The source of these receptors is a man aged 80 or over with active or convalescent COVID-19.

The V call is TRBV2, the J call TRBJ1-3; possible D gene TRBD1, 6 bases. Germline CDR1 reads SNHLY; CDR2 reads FYNNEI. Deletions cut 1 base from V and 4 bases from J, with 8 bases between. The CDR3 sequence is 14 residues long. The CDR3 nucleotides read TGTGCCAGCAGTGAAGGGGGGCTGGGAAACACCATATATTTT. The encoded protein is CASSEGGLGNTIYF.

The chain uses TRBV7-9 and TRBJ2-1, with TRBD2 identical over 9 bases. CDR3 length: 14 residues. The germline V gene has CDR1 SEHNR and CDR2 FQNEAQ (reference sequence). The ends lost 5 bases at V and 5 bases at J; junction bases unmatched: 4. CDR3 nucleotides: TGTGCCAGCAGCCCCGGGACTAGCCACAATGAGCAGTTCTTC. This codes for CASSPGTSHNEQFF. The entire variable domain, with the rest obtained from reference TRBV7-9 and TRBJ2-1, is as follows: DTGVSQNPRHKITKRGQNVTFRCDPISEHNRLYWYRQTLGQGPEFLTYFQNEAQLEKSRLLSDRFSAERPKGSFSTLEIQRTEQGDSAMYLCASSPGTSHNEQFFGPGTRLTVL.